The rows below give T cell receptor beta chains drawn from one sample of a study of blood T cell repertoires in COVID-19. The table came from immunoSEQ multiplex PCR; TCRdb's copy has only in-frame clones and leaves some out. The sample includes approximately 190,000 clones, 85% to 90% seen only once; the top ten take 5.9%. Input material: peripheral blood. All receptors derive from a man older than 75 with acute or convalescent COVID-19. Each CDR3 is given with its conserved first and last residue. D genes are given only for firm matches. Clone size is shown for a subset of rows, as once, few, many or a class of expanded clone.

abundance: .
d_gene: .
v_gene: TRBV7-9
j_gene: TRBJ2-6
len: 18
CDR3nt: TGTGCCAGCAGCTTTGGAGGACAGAGCCTCTCTGGGGCCAACGTCCTGACTTTC
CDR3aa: CASSFGGQSLSGANVLTF

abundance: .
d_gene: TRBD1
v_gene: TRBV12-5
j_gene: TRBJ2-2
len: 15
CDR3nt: TGTGCTAGTGGCCGACAGGGGGCCCGGACCGGGGAGCTGTTTTTT
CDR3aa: CASGRQGARTGELFF

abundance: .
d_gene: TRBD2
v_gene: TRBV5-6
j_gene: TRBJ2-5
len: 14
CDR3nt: TGTGCCAGCAGCTCGACTAGCGCCCAAGAGACCCAGTACTTC
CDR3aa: CASSSTSAQETQYF

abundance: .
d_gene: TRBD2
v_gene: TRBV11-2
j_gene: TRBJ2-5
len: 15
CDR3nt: TGTGCCAGCAGCTTATCGAGCGGGAGGGAAGAGACCCAGTACTTC
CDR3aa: CASSLSSGREETQYF

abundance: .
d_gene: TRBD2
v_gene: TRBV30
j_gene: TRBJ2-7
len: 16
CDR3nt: TGTGCCTGGAAGAAGAGGGGACTAGCGGGAGTCCGGGAGCAGTACTTC
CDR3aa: CAWKKRGLAGVREQYF

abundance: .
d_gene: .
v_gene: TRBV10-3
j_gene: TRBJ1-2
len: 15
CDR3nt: TGTGCCATCAGTGAGTCAGGACAGTGGCTTTTGGGCTACACCTTC
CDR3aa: CAISESGQWLLGYTF

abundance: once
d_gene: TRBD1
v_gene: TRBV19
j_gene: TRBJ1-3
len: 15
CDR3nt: TGTGCCAGTGGACAGGGTCTTATTCCTGGAAACACCATATATTTT
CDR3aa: CASGQGLIPGNTIYF

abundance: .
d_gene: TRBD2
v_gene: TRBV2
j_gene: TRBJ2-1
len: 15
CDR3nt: TGTGCCAGCAGTGGACTAGCGGGAGAGTACAATGAGCAGTTCTTC
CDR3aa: CASSGLAGEYNEQFF

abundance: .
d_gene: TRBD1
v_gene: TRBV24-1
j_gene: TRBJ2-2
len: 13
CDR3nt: TGTGCCACAGGGACAGGGATGACCGGGGAGCTGTTTTTT
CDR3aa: CATGTGMTGELFF

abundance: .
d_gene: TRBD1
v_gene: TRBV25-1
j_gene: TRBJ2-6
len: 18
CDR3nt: TGTGCCAGCAGTGAATCTATAGGGGGCGGCTCTGGGGCCAACGTCCTGACTTTC
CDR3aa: CASSESIGGGSGANVLTF

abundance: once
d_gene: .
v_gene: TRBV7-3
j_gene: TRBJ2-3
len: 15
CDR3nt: TGTGCCAGCACCGCGACAGATTTATACACAGATACGCAGTATTTT
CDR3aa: CASTATDLYTDTQYF

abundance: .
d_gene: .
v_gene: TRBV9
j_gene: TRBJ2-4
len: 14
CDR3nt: TGTGCCAGCAGCGCGGAGGTAGGGGGAAACATTCAGTACTTC
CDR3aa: CASSAEVGGNIQYF

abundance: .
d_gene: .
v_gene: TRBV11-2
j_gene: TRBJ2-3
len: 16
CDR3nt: TGTGCCAGCAGCTTAGTACCAGGGTTGGCGGCAGATACGCAGTATTTT
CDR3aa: CASSLVPGLAADTQYF

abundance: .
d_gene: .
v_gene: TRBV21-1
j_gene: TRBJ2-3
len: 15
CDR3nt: TGTGCCAGCATTTACAGGGGGCCTCGCACAGATACGCAGTATTTT
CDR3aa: CASIYRGPRTDTQYF

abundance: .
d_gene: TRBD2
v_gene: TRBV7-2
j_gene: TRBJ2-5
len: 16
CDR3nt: TGTGCCAGCAGCTTAGTAGCGGGGGGAGGACGAGAGACCCAGTACTTC
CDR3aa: CASSLVAGGGRETQYF